A single sample is the source of the 18 T cell receptor beta chains below, sequenced in a study of cytomegalovirus exposure and HLA in healthy donors. Primers included in the PCR were 60 Vbeta and 13 Jbeta primers. The assay was immunoSEQ multiplex PCR, and TCRdb's table has in-frame clones only and misses some. The sample lists 140,000 to 150,000 clones; approximately 80% were seen once. The specimen sequenced was PBMCs. These receptors all come from a woman younger than 35 in good health and CMV-seropositive.

The CDR3 DNA reads TGTGCCAGCCTTCATATTGGGGGAGGGGGGGGGTCCGAGCAGTACTTC. Translation: CASLHIGGGGGSEQYF. This chain links TRBV6-6 with TRBJ2-7, with a weak D call TRBD2 (7 bases). Deletions cut 8 bases from V and 6 bases from J, with 26 bases between. Germline assignment: CDR1 MNHNY and CDR2 SVGAGI (reference sequence). The CDR3 spans 16 residues.

The sample holds a few counts of this clone. This chain links TRBV25-1 with TRBJ1-2; 7 bases align to TRBD1. The CDR3 totals 15 residues. V gave up 4 bases and J gave up 3 bases; unmatched junction bases: 8. Per germline, CDR1 MGHDK and CDR2 SYGVNS. The CDR3 is CASSGSNRGHYGYTF. The CDR3 DNA sequence: TGTGCCAGCAGTGGCTCCAACAGGGGCCACTATGGCTACACCTTC.

V gene TRBV5-1 combines with J gene TRBJ1-1; a weak D match, TRBD1 (5 bases). Germline-derived CDR1 and CDR2 are SGHRS and YFSETQ. V lost 5 bases and J lost 1, with 9 bases in between. The CDR3 is made up of 13 amino acids. The CDR3 spells CASRRQSNTEAFF. In DNA form, the CDR3 reads TGCGCCAGCAGAAGACAGTCGAACACTGAAGCTTTCTTT.

A note on this clone: The same CDR3 arises from other DNA sequences in this sample as well. The CDR3 reads CASSQGGGYGYTF. The CDR3 nucleotides are TGTGCCAGCAGCCAGGGAGGGGGGTATGGCTACACCTTC. This chain links TRBV14 with TRBJ1-2; D may be TRBD1 (6 bases). There are 13 residues in the CDR3. From germline, CDR1 is SGHDN and CDR2 FVKESK. V dropped 3 bases and J dropped 5 bases, with 10 bases sitting between them.

This chain connects TRBV5-1 to TRBJ2-7, with TRBD1 identical over 8 bases. Germline-derived CDR1 and CDR2 are SGHRS and YFSETQ. V lost 4 bases, J lost 2 bases, and 8 bases stayed unmatched. The CDR3 has 15 amino acids. The CDR3 sequence: CASSPTGTGPYEQYF. The CDR3 nucleotides read TGCGCCAGCAGCCCGACCGGGACAGGACCCTACGAGCAGTACTTC.

The chain has TRBV27 and TRBJ2-1; 9 bases line up with TRBD1. V trimming: 5 bases; J trimming: 0 bases; junction bases outside the gene matches: 5. The CDR3 is 16 amino acids. Germline V gene data show CDR1 as MNHEY and CDR2 as SMNVEV (reference sequence). CDR3 loop: CASSPRDRVSYNEQFF. CDR3 nucleotide sequence: TGTGCCAGCAGTCCCCGGGACAGGGTCTCCTACAATGAGCAGTTCTTC.

The chain joins TRBV6-4 to TRBJ2-1; 10 bases match TRBD2. The V gene end was trimmed by 0 bases and the J gene end by 6 bases; junction bases not matched to a gene: 2. The CDR3 is made up of 15 amino acids. Germline V gene data show CDR1 as MRHNA and CDR2 as SNTAGT. This chain's CDR3 is CASSDSASGGNEQFF. As DNA, the CDR3 is TGTGCCAGCAGTGACTCGGCTAGCGGGGGCAATGAGCAGTTCTTC.

The rearrangement links TRBV5-1 to TRBJ2-3; D might be TRBD1 (6 bases). The CDR3 consists of 17 residues. Germline-derived CDR1 and CDR2 are SGHRS and YFSETQ. V was trimmed by 5 bases and J by 4 bases, leaving 23 bases between them. CDR3: CASRYRAPGTHSDTQYF. The CDR3 nucleotides read TGCGCCAGCAGGTACCGGGCCCCAGGGACACACTCAGATACGCAGTATTTT.

This chain uses TRBV2 with TRBJ1-5; TRBD1 matches at 9 bases. The CDR3 loop spans 18 amino acids. V shed 6 bases and J 7 bases; nucleotides not matched to a gene: 19. Germline CDR1 is SNHLY and CDR2 is FYNNEI. Here the CDR3 reads CASRATYLDRGRDQPQHF. CDR3 bases: TGTGCCAGCAGAGCCACCTATCTCGACAGGGGGAGGGACCAGCCCCAGCATTTT.

The chain carries TRBV10-3 and TRBJ2-7; 8 nucleotides align to TRBD1. Germline lookup yields CDR1 ENHRY and CDR2 SYGVKD. V was clipped by 4 bases and J by 6 bases; unmatched bases: 2. The CDR3 totals 12 residues. The CDR3, as DNA: TGTGCCATCAGTGGGACAGGGTTCGAGCAGTACTTC. Its translation: CAISGTGFEQYF.

This clone turned up a few times. The chain joins TRBV30 to TRBJ2-2; D possibly corresponds to TRBD1 (6 bases). Germline V lookup: CDR1 GTSNPN, CDR2 SVGIG (reference sequence). The CDR3 sequence is 15 residues long. V lost 7 bases and J lost 3, with 18 bases in between. CDR3 sequence: CASKQGHKDTGELFF. The CDR3 DNA sequence: TGTGCCTCGAAACAGGGCCACAAAGACACCGGGGAGCTGTTTTTT.

Turning to this clone: The junction and the germline gene differ at one end; a read error may be behind it. Within the sample, other DNA sequences also encode this same CDR3. The rearrangement joins TRBV11-2 to TRBJ2-7; maybe TRBD1 (6 bases). Germline CDR1 is SGHAT and CDR2 is FQNNGV. The CDR3 has 15 amino acids. In DNA form, the CDR3 reads TGCGCCAGCAGCTTCTCAGGACAGTATGCCTACGAGCAGTACTTC. Its translation: CASSFSGQYAYEQYF.

The chain has TRBV11-2 and TRBJ2-5; 11 nucleotides match TRBD2. The J call is uncertain, as TRBJ2-7 better fits the DNA end. Per the germline V gene, CDR1 is SGHAT and CDR2 is FQNNGV. The CDR3 length is 16 residues. CDR3 in amino acids: CASSLGLAGGSYEQYF. Written as DNA, the CDR3 is TGTGCCAGCAGCTTAGGATTAGCGGGGGGGTCCTACGAGCAGTACTTC.

The genes are TRBV5-1 and TRBJ1-1; weak D call: TRBD1 (5 bases). There are 14 residues in the CDR3. Germline V gene data show CDR1 as SGHRS and CDR2 as YFSETQ. The ends were cut back, 0 bases at V and 5 bases at J, with 11 bases in the middle. In DNA, the CDR3 is TGCGCCAGCAGCTTGGGGGCCGGGGGAACTGAAGCTTTCTTT. This gives the protein CASSLGAGGTEAFF.

V usage is TRBV5-1 and J usage is TRBJ1-6; D is possibly TRBD1 (5 bases). Trimming stripped 0 bases from V and 10 bases from J, with 14 bases between. The CDR3 length is 15 residues. The germline gives CDR1 SGHRS, CDR2 YFSETQ. The CDR3 nucleotides read TGCGCCAGCAGCTTGGTCGGCAGGGTAGAGTCACCCCTCCACTTT. Translated: CASSLVGRVESPLHF.

This chain joins TRBV7-8 and TRBJ1-3, with D maybe TRBD1 (5 bases). The germline gives CDR1 SGHVS, CDR2 FQNEAQ. The CDR3 is 16 amino acids. The V gene lost 0 bases and the J gene lost 0 bases, with 9 bases spanning the gap. DNA of the CDR3: TGTGCCAGCAGCTTAGCGGAGGGACTCTCTGGAAACACCATATATTTT. It yields the protein CASSLAEGLSGNTIYF.

In regard to this clone: Other DNA sequences in the same sample also yield this CDR3. The chain is built from TRBV4-1 and TRBJ2-7; a weak D match, TRBD1 (5 bases). Trimming pared 4 bases from V and 4 bases from J, leaving 11 bases between. CDR1 and CDR2 (germline): MGHRA, YSYEKL. This CDR3 has 13 amino acids. CDR3 protein: CASSRDREYEQYF. CDR3 in DNA: TGCGCCAGCAGCCGTGACAGAGAATACGAGCAGTACTTC.

The CDR3 DNA follows: TGTGCCAGCAGCCGAACCCCTCGGGACAGGTTTTTTGAGACCCAGTACTTC. Translating it yields CASSRTPRDRFFETQYF. This chain joins TRBV7-9 and TRBJ2-5; 8 bases match TRBD1. Germline CDR1 is SEHNR and CDR2 is FQNEAQ (reference sequence). After removal of 5 bases from V and 5 bases from J, the junction contained 16 bases not matched to a gene. The CDR3 sequence is 17 residues long.